Following are 5 T cell receptor beta chains from one sample sequenced in a study of CXCR3-negative and CXCR3-positive naive CD8 T cells. Their cognate antigens are unknown. Study-wide results and limits: Relative to CXCR3-negative naive cells, CXCR3-positive naive cells had more hydrophobic TRB CDR3s.

Carrying UMI labels, the TRB cDNA libraries were prepared through 5' RACE. From the 5' RACE reads, TCRdb lists one entry per CDR3 protein and no DNA. The sample includes 55,000 to 70,000 distinct CDR3 sequences. The sequenced sample was naive CXCR3+ CD8+ T cells from blood. Subset of the sample: CD45RO-CCR7+CD27+CD95- naive CD8+ T cells expressing CXCR3 (TNR3+). These receptors all come from a human donor in good health. Some clones in this sample may be carry-over from other donors' samples.

The chain employs TRBV29-1 and TRBJ2-1; TCRdb returns TRBD2, unconfirmable since there is no DNA. The germline V gene has CDR1 SQVTM and CDR2 ANQGSEA. This CDR3 has 11 residues. CDR3 amino acids: CSVSAGHEAFF.

The chain has TRBV12-3 or TRBV12-4 and TRBJ1-6; TCRdb gives TRBD1 as the D gene, but with no DNA this cannot be confirmed. The CDR3 runs 13 residues. The CDR3 region is CASSIPGDSPLHF.

The J gene is TRBJ2-1, the V gene TRBV7-9. Germline values: CDR1 SEHNR, CDR2 FQNEAQ (reference sequence). The CDR3 is 11 amino acids. CDR3 region: CASSFENEQFF. Complete variable domain (other parts from reference TRBV7-9 and TRBJ2-1): DTGVSQNPRHKITKRGQNVTFRCDPISEHNRLYWYRQTLGQGPEFLTYFQNEAQLEKSRLLSDRFSAERPKGSFSTLEIQRTEQGDSAMYLCASSFENEQFFGPGTRLTVL.

The chain combines TRBV7-9 with TRBJ2-7; TCRdb's D call of TRBD1 is untestable without DNA. Germline values: CDR1 SEHNR, CDR2 FQNEAQ (reference sequence). The CDR3 is 13 residues long. CDR3: CASSPGTLVEQYF.

The J gene is TRBJ2-3, the V gene TRBV9; TCRdb selects TRBD2, and the lack of DNA leaves this call unchecked. Per the germline V gene, CDR1 is SGDLS and CDR2 is YYNGEE. The CDR3 contains 15 residues. CDR3 loop: CASSAGTSGADTQYF.